The 7 T cell receptor beta chains given below trace back to one sample, sequenced in a study of naive and memory T cell subsets. Alpha and beta constant region primers primed reverse transcription for blood and skin samples. TCRdb reprocessed the 5' RACE reads with MiXCR, giving one entry per CDR3 protein. The repertoire includes 20,000 to 25,000 distinct CDR3 sequences, around 3.9% of them detected once, and under 9% sits in the top ten. RNA was extracted from approximately 2.4 ml of whole blood of healthy adults. Receptors originate from a male donor in good health.

In its sample, this clonotype ranks as medium-sized. V and J are TRBV10-1 and TRBJ2-1; TRBD1 or TRBD2 may be the D gene (5 bases each). V lost 5 bases, J lost 5 bases, and 16 bases lay in between. Germline CDR1 is WNHNN and CDR2 is SYGVQD (reference sequence). The CDR3 is made up of 15 amino acids. CDR3: CASSSRNGGDNEQFF. The CDR3 coding sequence is TGCGCCAGCAGTTCCCGGAATGGGGGTGACAATGAGCAGTTCTTC.

This clonotype has ten or more counts. The chain links TRBV12-3 or TRBV12-4 to TRBJ1-3, with a tentative D call TRBD1 (6 bases). The CDR3 sequence is 14 residues long. Between the trimmed V and J ends, which lost 7 bases and 2 bases, there was a span of 12 bases. CDR3 DNA: TGTGCCAGCAAGGGCAGGGGAGCTGGAAACACCATATATTTT. Encoded protein: CASKGRGAGNTIYF.

This clonotype was detected ten times or more. In DNA, the CDR3 is TGCGCCAGCAGCTTGGGGCTGCACCGAGAAAGCTACGAGCAGTACTTC. It encodes CASSLGLHRESYEQYF. The J gene is TRBJ2-7, the V gene TRBV5-1; D unresolved. V gave up 0 bases and J gave up 3 bases, with 16 bases separating them. The CDR3 spans 16 residues. Germline V gene lookup returns CDR1 SGHRS and CDR2 YFSETQ.

This clonotype occurred many times. This rearrangement joins TRBV3-1 to TRBJ2-1; 11 bases are shared with TRBD1. V dropped 4 bases and J dropped 6; count of bases not matched to a gene: 5. This CDR3 comprises 15 residues. Germline V lookup: CDR1 LGHDT, CDR2 YNNKEL (reference sequence). CDR3: CASSLRDRGGNEQFF. Here the CDR3 DNA reads TGTGCCAGCAGCCTCCGGGACAGGGGGGGCAATGAGCAGTTCTTC.

Within the sample, this clonotype is medium-sized. The chain couples TRBV28 to TRBJ2-3, with D possibly matching TRBD2 (6 bases). CDR3 size: 12 residues. Germline V CDR1 and CDR2: MDHEN, SYDVKM. V dropped 6 bases and J dropped 6 bases, with 10 bases sitting between them. CDR3 residues: CASRLAMDTQYF. CDR3 DNA: TGTGCCAGCAGGCTAGCGATGGATACGCAGTATTTT.

This clonotype showed up many times. The V gene is TRBV4-1, the J gene TRBJ2-7, with a possible D match to TRBD1 (7 bases). The germline V gene encodes CDR1 MGHRA and CDR2 YSYEKL. This CDR3 comprises 17 residues. V lost 3 bases, J lost 3 bases, and 21 bases lay in between. DNA for the CDR3: TGCGCCAGCAGCCAGAATCCACAGGGGACTCTCCTCTACGAGCAGTACTTC. Encoded protein: CASSQNPQGTLLYEQYF.

This clonotype was picked up many times. The rearrangement links TRBV12-3 or TRBV12-4 to TRBJ2-1; the match to TRBD1 covers 11 bases. With 7 bases clipped from V and 8 bases from J, the junction kept 7 bases outside the gene matches. CDR3 length: 14 amino acids. CDR3: CASNPGQGVYEQFF. In nucleotides, the CDR3 is TGTGCCAGCAACCCGGGACAGGGGGTCTATGAGCAGTTCTTC.